This paragraph reports one TCR beta chain. The entry originates in a study of CD8 T cells in Susac syndrome. RNA totalling about 0.45 to 1 ug underwent reverse transcription with random hexamers. TCRdb passed the immunoSEQ multiplex PCR reads through MiXCR, listing each CDR3 protein once. The sample lists around 190,000 distinct CDR3 sequences; over 85% were seen once. Material for sequencing was CD4+ T cells from PBMCs. This clonotype originated in a human donor in good health.

The CDR3 DNA is TGTGCCAGCTCCCGAGCGACGAACACCGGGGAGCTGTTTTTT. Protein product: CASSRATNTGELFF. V is TRBV18 and J is TRBJ2-2; D is uncertain. Trimming removed 6 bases from V and 0 bases from J, with 8 bases in between. This CDR3 comprises 14 residues. CDR1 is KGHSH and CDR2 is LQKENI in the germline V gene. Full variable domain (remainder filled in from reference TRBV18 and TRBJ2-2): NAGVMQNPRHLVRRRGQEARLRCSPMKGHSHVYWYRQLPEEGLKFMVYLQKENIIDESGMPKERFSAEFPKEGPSILRIQQVVRGDSAAYFCASSRATNTGELFFGEGSRLTVL.